The clone carrying this T cell receptor (beta chain) has a count of ten or more. CDR1 is SEHNR and CDR2 is FQNEAQ in the germline V gene (reference sequence). The CDR3 has 15 residues. The trim removed 5 bases at V and 5 bases at J, leaving 2 bases unmatched. The data are from a study of response to subunit inactivated influenza vaccine. MiXCR, applied by TCRdb to the RT-PCR reads, yields one record per CDR3 protein. The top ten hold about 12% of the sample, which has about 520,000 distinct CDR3 sequences, 10% to 11% seen once. This chain uses TRBV7-9 with TRBJ2-1; TRBD2 matches 14 bases. The TCR comes from a man aged 45 to 65 who received an inactivated influenza vaccine. Material: PBMCs from blood, obtained about 40 days after vaccination. Written as DNA, the CDR3 is TGTGCCAGCAGCCTGACTAGCGGGAGGGACAATGAGCAGTTCTTC. It encodes CASSLTSGRDNEQFF.